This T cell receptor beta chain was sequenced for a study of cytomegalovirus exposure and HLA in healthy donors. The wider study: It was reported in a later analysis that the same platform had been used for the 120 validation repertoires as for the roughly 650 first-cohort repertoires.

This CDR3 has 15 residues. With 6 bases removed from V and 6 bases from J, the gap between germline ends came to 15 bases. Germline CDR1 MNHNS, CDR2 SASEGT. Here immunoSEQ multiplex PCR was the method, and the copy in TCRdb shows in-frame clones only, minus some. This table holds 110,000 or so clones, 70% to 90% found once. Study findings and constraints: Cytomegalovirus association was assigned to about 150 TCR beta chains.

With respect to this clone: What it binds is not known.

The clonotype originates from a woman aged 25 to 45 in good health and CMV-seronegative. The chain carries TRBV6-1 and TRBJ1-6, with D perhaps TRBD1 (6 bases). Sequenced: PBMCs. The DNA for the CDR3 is TGTGCCAGCAGACACAGGGAAGATTCTAATTCACCCCTCCACTTT. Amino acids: CASRHREDSNSPLHF.